This T cell receptor beta chain was recorded in a study of cytomegalovirus exposure and HLA in healthy donors. Study-wide points: Among TCR sequences, most were rare, though some public TCRs appeared in many donors. In most subjects, TCR beta sequences reportedly gave accurate predictions of HLA-A and HLA-B alleles.

Concerning this clone: What it recognizes is unknown.

Germline CDR1 reads LNHDA; CDR2 reads SQIVND (reference sequence). V was shortened by 4 bases and J by 8 bases, with 6 bases between the two germline ends. The length of the CDR3 is 12 residues. The study ran its PCR with 60 Vbeta and 13 Jbeta primers. Clones were sequenced by immunoSEQ multiplex PCR, and TCRdb holds only the in-frame ones, with some missing. The profile shows more than 60,000 clones, more than 75% of them singletons. V gene TRBV19 combines with J gene TRBJ1-6; D not certain. The TCR sequence derives from a young man in good health and CMV-seronegative. The sequencing sample was made of PBMCs. CDR3 coding DNA: TGTGCCAGTAGTAGTCTAGATTCACCCCTCCACTTT. It is translated as CASSSLDSPLHF.